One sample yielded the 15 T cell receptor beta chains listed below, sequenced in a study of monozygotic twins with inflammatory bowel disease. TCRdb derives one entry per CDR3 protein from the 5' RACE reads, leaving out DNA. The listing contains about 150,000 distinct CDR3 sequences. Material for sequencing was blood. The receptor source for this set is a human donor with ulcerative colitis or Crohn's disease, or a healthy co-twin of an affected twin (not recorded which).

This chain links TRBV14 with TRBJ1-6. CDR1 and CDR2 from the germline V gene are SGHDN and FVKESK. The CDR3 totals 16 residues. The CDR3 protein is CASSLQGLSYNSPLHF.

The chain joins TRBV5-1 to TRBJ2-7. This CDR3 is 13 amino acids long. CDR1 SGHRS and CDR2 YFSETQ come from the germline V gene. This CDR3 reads CASSSANSYEQYF. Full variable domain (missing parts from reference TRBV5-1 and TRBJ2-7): KAGVTQTPRYLIKTRGQQVTLSCSPISGHRSVSWYQQTPGQGLQFLFEYFSETQRNKGNFPGRFSGRQFSNSRSEMNVSTLELGDSALYLCASSSANSYEQYFGPGTRLTVT.

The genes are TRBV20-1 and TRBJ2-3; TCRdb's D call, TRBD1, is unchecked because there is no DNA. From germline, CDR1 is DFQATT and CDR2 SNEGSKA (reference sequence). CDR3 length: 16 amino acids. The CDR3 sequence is CKGTGGSPENTDTQYF.

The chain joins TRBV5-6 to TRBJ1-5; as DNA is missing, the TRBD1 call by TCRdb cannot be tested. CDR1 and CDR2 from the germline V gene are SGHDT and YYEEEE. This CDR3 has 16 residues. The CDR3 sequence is CASSLLGGPSNQPQHF.

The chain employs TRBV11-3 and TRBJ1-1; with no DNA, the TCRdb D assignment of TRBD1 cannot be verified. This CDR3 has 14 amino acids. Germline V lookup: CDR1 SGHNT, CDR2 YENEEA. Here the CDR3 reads CASSPGTGITEAFF.

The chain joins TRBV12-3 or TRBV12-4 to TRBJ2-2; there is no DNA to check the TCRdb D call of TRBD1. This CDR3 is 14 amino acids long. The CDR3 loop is CASRSQGVTGELFF.

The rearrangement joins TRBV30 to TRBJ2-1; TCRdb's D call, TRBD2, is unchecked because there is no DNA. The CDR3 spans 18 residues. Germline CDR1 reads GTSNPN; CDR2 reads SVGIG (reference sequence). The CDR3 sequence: CAWSMMGLAGGPDNEQFF.

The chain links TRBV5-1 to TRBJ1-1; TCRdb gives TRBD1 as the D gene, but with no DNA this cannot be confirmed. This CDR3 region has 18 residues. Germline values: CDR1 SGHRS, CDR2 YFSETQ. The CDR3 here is CASSLGPRGRTTNTEAFF.

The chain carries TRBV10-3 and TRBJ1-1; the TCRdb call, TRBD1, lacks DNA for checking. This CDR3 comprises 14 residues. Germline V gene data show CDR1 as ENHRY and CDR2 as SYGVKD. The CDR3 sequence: CAIRGPTSDREAFF.

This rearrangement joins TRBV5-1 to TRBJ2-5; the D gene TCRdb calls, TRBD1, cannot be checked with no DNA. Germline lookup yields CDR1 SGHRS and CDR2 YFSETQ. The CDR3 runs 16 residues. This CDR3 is CASSLWGTGTQETQYF.

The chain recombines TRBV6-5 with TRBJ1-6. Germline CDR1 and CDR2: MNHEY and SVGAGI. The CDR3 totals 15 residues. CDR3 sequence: CASSSQPVDNSPLHF.

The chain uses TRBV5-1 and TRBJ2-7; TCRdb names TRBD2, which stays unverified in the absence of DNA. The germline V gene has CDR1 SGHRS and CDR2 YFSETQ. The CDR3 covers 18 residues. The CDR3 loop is CASSRRPKGLAANYEQYF.

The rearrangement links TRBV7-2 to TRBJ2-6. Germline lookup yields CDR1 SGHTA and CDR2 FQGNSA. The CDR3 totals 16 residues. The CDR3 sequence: CASSSFASSGANVLTF.

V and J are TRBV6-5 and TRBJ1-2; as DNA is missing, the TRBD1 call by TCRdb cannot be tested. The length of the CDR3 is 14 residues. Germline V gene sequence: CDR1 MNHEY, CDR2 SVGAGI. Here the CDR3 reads CASSSRTGGDGYTF.

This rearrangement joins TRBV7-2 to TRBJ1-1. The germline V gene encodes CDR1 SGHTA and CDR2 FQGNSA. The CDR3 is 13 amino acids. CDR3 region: CASSLRRDTEAFF. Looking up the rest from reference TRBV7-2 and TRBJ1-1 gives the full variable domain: GAGVSQSPSNKVTEKGKDVELRCDPISGHTALYWYRQSLGQGLEFLIYFQGNSAPDKSGLPSDRFSAERTGGSVSTLTIQRTQQEDSAVYLCASSLRRDTEAFFGQGTRLTVV.